These 9 T cell receptor beta chains were sequenced from one sample in a study of blood T cell repertoires in COVID-19. Generated by immunoSEQ multiplex PCR, the TCRdb table keeps only in-frame clones and is missing some. Here the sample spans about 180,000 clones, 80% to 90% being singletons. Sequenced: peripheral blood. The source is a woman aged 80 or over with COVID-19, enrolled during active disease.

The chain employs TRBV7-6 and TRBJ2-1; 7 nucleotides agree with TRBD1. Germline-derived CDR1 and CDR2 are SGHVS and FNYEAQ. V shed 5 bases and J 9 bases; nucleotides not matched to a gene: 7. This CDR3 is built from 13 residues. The CDR3 nucleotides are TGTGCCAGCAGCCCGTTACAGGGGAGTGAGCAGTTCTTC. It yields the protein CASSPLQGSEQFF.

V and J are TRBV28 and TRBJ2-1, with D possibly being TRBD1 (5 bases). Germline values: CDR1 MDHEN, CDR2 SYDVKM. Trimming pared 3 bases from V and 6 bases from J, leaving 24 bases between. The CDR3 is made up of 18 amino acids. CDR3 in amino acids: CASSFRTINANKRNEQFF. The CDR3 DNA reads TGTGCCAGCAGTTTTCGGACAATTAACGCTAACAAGCGCAATGAGCAGTTCTTC.

This clone was detected a few times. This chain joins TRBV5-1 and TRBJ2-7; maybe TRBD1 (6 bases). V lost 4 bases, J lost 6 bases, and 11 bases lay in between. Germline V lookup: CDR1 SGHRS, CDR2 YFSETQ. The CDR3 extends over 12 amino acids. CDR3: CASSGTTGEQYF. The CDR3 DNA sequence: TGCGCCAGCAGCGGGACAACGGGCGAGCAGTACTTC.

J is TRBJ2-7 and V is TRBV19; TRBD1 is a possible D gene (5 bases). Trimming removed 5 bases from V and 0 bases from J, with 8 bases in between. This CDR3 contains 13 residues. Germline V gene lookup returns CDR1 LNHDA and CDR2 SQIVND (reference sequence). The CDR3 region is CASSGDSSYEQYF. The CDR3 region has the DNA TGTGCCAGTAGTGGAGACAGCTCCTACGAGCAGTACTTC.

The CDR3 protein is CASSGRETPYEQYF. CDR3 sequence (DNA): TGTGCCAGCAGCGGGCGGGAGACCCCCTACGAGCAGTACTTC. The chain couples TRBV5-6 to TRBJ2-7; 7 bases are shared with TRBD2. The CDR3 contains 14 residues. V shed 4 bases and J 2 bases; nucleotides not matched to a gene: 6. The germline V gene has CDR1 SGHDT and CDR2 YYEEEE.

This clone was counted a few times. This rearrangement joins TRBV5-1 to TRBJ1-2; D is perhaps TRBD1 (5 bases). Germline V CDR1 and CDR2: SGHRS, YFSETQ. The germline V and J ends were trimmed by 1 base and 4 bases, with 8 bases remaining between them. This CDR3 has 13 amino acids. CDR3 residues: CASSLLTGYGYTF. CDR3 nucleotide sequence: TGCGCCAGCAGCTTGCTAACAGGCTATGGCTACACCTTC.

In this sample, this clone turned up once. The chain links TRBV12-5 to TRBJ2-1; TRBD1 aligns across 8 bases. V was clipped by 0 bases and J by 3 bases; unmatched bases: 7. Germline V gene lookup returns CDR1 LGHNT and CDR2 FRNRAP. CDR3 size: 17 residues. The CDR3: CASGLVLTGTGYNEQFF. For the CDR3, the DNA is TGTGCTAGTGGTTTGGTCCTGACCGGGACAGGCTACAATGAGCAGTTCTTC.

The V gene is TRBV6-5, the J gene TRBJ1-4; D may be TRBD1 (6 bases). CDR3 length: 13 amino acids. With 8 bases removed from V and 3 bases from J, the gap between germline ends came to 10 bases. Germline-derived CDR1 and CDR2 are MNHEY and SVGAGI. CDR3 coding DNA: TGTGCCAGCCACAGGGCTCCTAATGAAAAACTGTTTTTT. This sequence encodes CASHRAPNEKLFF.

This clone has a single count. This chain uses TRBV7-2 with TRBJ2-7, with D tentatively TRBD2 (6 bases). The V gene lost 1 base and the J gene lost 1 base, with 11 bases spanning the gap. This CDR3 has 15 amino acids. Germline lookup yields CDR1 SGHTA and CDR2 FQGNSA. The CDR3: CASSLGGLPSYEQYF. CDR3 sequence (DNA): TGTGCCAGCAGCTTAGGGGGACTCCCATCCTACGAGCAGTACTTC. The complete variable domain, with remaining parts taken from reference TRBV7-2 and TRBJ2-7, reads GAGVSQSPSNKVTEKGKDVELRCDPISGHTALYWYRQSLGQGLEFLIYFQGNSAPDKSGLPSDRFSAERTGGSVSTLTIQRTQQEDSAVYLCASSLGGLPSYEQYFGPGTRLTVT.